One sample yielded the 25 T cell receptor beta chains listed below, sequenced in a study of blood T cell repertoires in COVID-19. Data came from immunoSEQ multiplex PCR; TCRdb stores just in-frame clones and leaves some out. The data contain over 150,000 clones, roughly 88% of them singletons. Specimen: peripheral blood. These receptors originate from a man older than 75 with COVID-19, enrolled during active disease.

The V gene is TRBV28, the J gene TRBJ1-2; D may be TRBD1 (6 bases). Germline V CDR1 and CDR2: MDHEN, SYDVKM. The CDR3 spans 14 residues. V was clipped by 1 base and J by 8 bases, with 14 bases between them. The CDR3 reads CASSLSGARLGYTF. Written as DNA, the CDR3 is TGTGCCAGCAGTTTATCAGGGGCTCGTCTAGGCTACACCTTC.

The chain employs TRBV7-2 and TRBJ1-5, with 8 bases aligning to TRBD1. The CDR3 has 13 residues. In germline, CDR1 is SGHTA, CDR2 FQGNSA. J was trimmed by 5 bases and V by 6 bases; bases with no gene match: 3. In DNA form, the CDR3 reads TGTGCCAGCAGATTGGACAGGGATCAGCCCCAGCATTTT. Its protein is CASRLDRDQPQHF. The whole variable domain, remainder taken from reference TRBV7-2 and TRBJ1-5, is GAGVSQSPSNKVTEKGKDVELRCDPISGHTALYWYRQSLGQGLEFLIYFQGNSAPDKSGLPSDRFSAERTGGSVSTLTIQRTQQEDSAVYLCASRLDRDQPQHFGDGTRLSIL.

The chain uses TRBV7-9 and TRBJ1-1; TRBD1 might be the D (5 bases). The CDR3 has 13 amino acids. CDR1 and CDR2 (germline): SEHNR, FQNEAQ (reference sequence). The V end lost 8 bases, the J end lost 1 base, and 11 bases lay between the germline ends. The CDR3 sequence: CASRPGSNTEAFF. Here the CDR3 DNA reads TGTGCCAGCCGGCCAGGGTCGAACACTGAAGCTTTCTTT.

This clone was counted once. The CDR3: CASSCRGPRCDYGYTF. The CDR3 DNA reads TGTGCCAGCAGTTGTCGCGGTCCGCGCTGCGACTATGGCTACACCTTC. The chain carries TRBV27 and TRBJ1-2; D remains unclear. Trimming pared 4 bases from V and 3 bases from J, leaving 18 bases between. This CDR3 contains 16 residues. Germline CDR1 MNHEY, CDR2 SMNVEV (reference sequence).

The V gene is TRBV27, the J gene TRBJ1-3; D is unresolved. Trimming took 8 bases from V and 1 from J, leaving 18 bases between them. Germline V lookup: CDR1 MNHEY, CDR2 SMNVEV (reference sequence). This CDR3 region has 16 residues. The CDR3 protein is CASGQLAAGSGNTIYF. The CDR3 DNA sequence: TGTGCCAGCGGTCAGTTGGCAGCAGGATCTGGAAACACCATATATTTT.

The V call is TRBV9, the J call TRBJ1-1; D gene unclear. The length of the CDR3 is 13 residues. V lost 1 base, J lost 0 bases, and 4 bases lay in between. Per the germline V gene, CDR1 is SGDLS and CDR2 is YYNGEE. This CDR3 reads CASSVTVNTEAFF. CDR3 sequence (DNA): TGTGCCAGCAGCGTAACAGTGAACACTGAAGCTTTCTTT. Based on the CDR3 plus reference TRBV9 and TRBJ1-1, the full variable domain is DSGVTQTPKHLITATGQRVTLRCSPRSGDLSVYWYQQSLDQGLQFLIQYYNGEERAKGNILERFSAQQFPDLHSELNLSSLELGDSALYFCASSVTVNTEAFFGQGTRLTVV.

The V gene is TRBV29-1, the J gene TRBJ1-5; D is possibly TRBD1 (6 bases). The CDR3 has 13 amino acids. Germline loops: CDR1 SQVTM, CDR2 ANQGSEA. Trimming left V 4 bases short and J 3 bases short, with 10 bases between. CDR3 amino acids: CSVGGGANQPQHF. CDR3 sequence (DNA): TGCAGCGTTGGAGGGGGGGCCAATCAGCCCCAGCATTTT.

The gene calls are TRBV5-6 and TRBJ1-2; TRBD1 matches at 8 bases. Germline V gives CDR1 SGHDT, CDR2 YYEEEE. CDR3 length equals 14 residues. V was pared by 3 bases and J by 7 bases, with 8 bases of the junction left unmatched. DNA of the CDR3: TGTGCCAGCAGCTCCGGACAGGGATGGAGTGGCTACACCTTC. Its translation is CASSSGQGWSGYTF.

The chain uses TRBV5-8 and TRBJ1-2; possible D gene TRBD1, 6 bases. The V gene lost 4 bases and the J gene lost 7 bases, with 20 bases spanning the gap. The CDR3 runs 15 residues. In germline, CDR1 is SGHTS, CDR2 YDEGEE. The CDR3 here is CASSPRQDFHAGYTF. The DNA of the CDR3 is TGTGCCAGCAGCCCACGACAGGACTTCCACGCTGGCTACACCTTC.

The chain couples TRBV10-3 to TRBJ1-1; D unclear. Germline CDR1 ENHRY, CDR2 SYGVKD. This CDR3 region has 14 residues. Trimming removed 6 bases at V and 1 base at J, with 12 bases between. CDR3 in amino acids: CAIRLGGENTEAFF. CDR3 sequence (DNA): TGTGCCATCAGGCTAGGAGGAGAGAACACTGAAGCTTTCTTT.

The chain is built from TRBV7-9 and TRBJ1-2; possibly TRBD1 for D (5 bases). Germline V lookup: CDR1 SEHNR, CDR2 FQNEAQ (reference sequence). This CDR3 has 14 residues. Trimming stripped 5 bases from V and 1 base from J, with 11 bases between. The CDR3 sequence is CASSRGGGNYGYTF. As DNA, the CDR3 is TGTGCCAGCAGCCGGGGGGGAGGTAACTATGGCTACACCTTC.

The chain joins TRBV9 to TRBJ1-6, with 7 bases aligning to TRBD1. This CDR3 region has 14 residues. With 2 bases clipped from V and 5 bases from J, the junction kept 1 base outside the gene matches. Per the germline V gene, CDR1 is SGDLS and CDR2 is YYNGEE. The CDR3 loop reads CASSVTGNNSPLHF. Here the CDR3 DNA reads TGTGCCAGCAGCGTGACAGGGAATAATTCACCCCTCCACTTT.

The chain links TRBV7-9 to TRBJ2-6; 10 nucleotides agree with TRBD2. The germline gives CDR1 SEHNR, CDR2 FQNEAQ (reference sequence). The CDR3 consists of 17 residues. V gave up 6 bases and J gave up 0 bases; unmatched junction bases: 5. The CDR3 loop is CASSPTSGNSGANVLTF. As DNA, the CDR3 is TGTGCCAGCAGTCCAACTAGCGGGAACTCTGGGGCCAACGTCCTGACTTTC.

The V call is TRBV9, the J call TRBJ1-1, with 7 bases fitting TRBD1. V dropped 2 bases and J dropped 0; count of bases not matched to a gene: 4. CDR3 length: 15 residues. Germline values: CDR1 SGDLS, CDR2 YYNGEE. DNA for the CDR3: TGTGCCAGCAGCGTCTCCGGGACAGTGAACACTGAAGCTTTCTTT. Encoded protein: CASSVSGTVNTEAFF.

The chain employs TRBV7-2 and TRBJ1-2; 8 nucleotides match TRBD1. The CDR3 covers 14 residues. The germline gives CDR1 SGHTA, CDR2 FQGNSA. Trimming at V came to 3 bases and at J to 5 bases, leaving 5 bases not matched to a gene. CDR3 loop: CASSFGTGSYGYTF. The CDR3, as DNA: TGTGCCAGCAGCTTCGGGACAGGCAGTTATGGCTACACCTTC.

The J gene is TRBJ1-5, the V gene TRBV12-3 or TRBV12-4; D is unclear. The V gene lost 6 bases and the J gene lost 1 base, with 7 bases spanning the gap. The CDR3 spans 13 residues. This CDR3 is CASRLTSNQPQHF. The DNA for the CDR3 is TGTGCCAGCAGACTCACGAGCAATCAGCCCCAGCATTTT.

The rearrangement uses TRBV7-9 and TRBJ1-4, with D possibly matching TRBD1 (6 bases). Germline-derived CDR1 and CDR2 are SEHNR and FQNEAQ (reference sequence). The CDR3 extends over 13 amino acids. V lost 5 bases and J 10 bases, leaving 14 bases between the germline ends. The chain's CDR3 is CASSPRQGGKLFF. For the CDR3, the DNA is TGTGCCAGCAGCCCCCGTCAAGGGGGAAAACTGTTTTTT.

The chain is built from TRBV5-8 and TRBJ2-4; D perhaps matches TRBD1 (5 bases). The germline CDR1 and CDR2 sequences are SGHTS and YDEGEE. Trimming removed 0 bases at V and 8 bases at J, with 27 bases between. The CDR3 runs to 19 residues. CDR3 nucleotides: TGTGCCAGCAGCTTGGCAATGGTGGCGTGGAGCAGGGTCCGGGACATTCAGTACTTC. Protein: CASSLAMVAWSRVRDIQYF.

This chain uses TRBV7-2 with TRBJ2-7, with TRBD1 matching over 8 bases. The CDR3 is 14 amino acids. V lost 4 bases and J lost 2; bases outside the gene matches: 4. Germline assignment: CDR1 SGHTA and CDR2 FQGNSA. In nucleotides, the CDR3 is TGTGCCAGCAGCTCCGACAGGGGCCCCTACGAGCAGTACTTC. Encoded protein: CASSSDRGPYEQYF.

Here the CDR3 DNA reads TGCAGCGTTGAAGCTCAACAGGAGAATGAAGCTTTCTTT. It encodes CSVEAQQENEAFF. The chain uses TRBV29-1 and TRBJ1-1, with D possibly matching TRBD1 (5 bases). The CDR3 runs 13 residues. Trimming removed 1 base from V and 7 bases from J, with 13 bases in between. Germline CDR1 reads SQVTM; CDR2 reads ANQGSEA.

The chain has TRBV11-2 and TRBJ2-3; D may be TRBD2 (6 bases). Germline lookup yields CDR1 SGHAT and CDR2 FQNNGV. The CDR3 is made up of 16 amino acids. V dropped 2 bases and J dropped 0 bases, with 12 bases sitting between them. CDR3 region: CASSLFGGSSTDTQYF. The CDR3 DNA sequence: TGTGCCAGCAGCTTATTTGGAGGGTCTAGCACAGATACGCAGTATTTT.

The rearrangement uses TRBV4-3 and TRBJ1-2; unclear D gene. Germline V gene data show CDR1 as LGHNA and CDR2 as YSLEER. The CDR3 runs to 17 residues. V was shortened by 1 base and J by 2 bases, with 17 bases between the two germline ends. CDR3 nucleotide sequence: TGCGCCAGCAGCCAAGGGGTGACCGGGGAGAACAACTATGGCTACACCTTC. Translating gives CASSQGVTGENNYGYTF.

The chain employs TRBV27 and TRBJ1-1; TRBD1 agrees at 7 bases. The junction had 0 bases not matched to a gene; V was cut back by 2 bases and J by 0 bases. The V gene's germline CDR1 is MNHEY and CDR2 SMNVEV (reference sequence). This CDR3 comprises 14 residues. In DNA form, the CDR3 reads TGTGCCAGCAGTTTAGGGACAGTGAACACTGAAGCTTTCTTT. Its translation: CASSLGTVNTEAFF.

This rearrangement joins TRBV9 to TRBJ1-4; TRBD1 might be the D (5 bases). Trimming removed 3 bases from V and 0 bases from J, with 12 bases in between. The CDR3 sequence is 16 residues long. Germline CDR1 and CDR2: SGDLS and YYNGEE. This CDR3 is CASSGPKGPTNEKLFF. CDR3 in DNA: TGTGCCAGCAGCGGCCCAAAGGGGCCAACTAATGAAAAACTGTTTTTT.

The rearrangement links TRBV5-1 to TRBJ2-2; 9 bases align to TRBD1. With 2 bases clipped from V and 6 bases from J, the junction kept 5 bases outside the gene matches. Germline V gives CDR1 SGHRS, CDR2 YFSETQ. The CDR3 loop spans 15 amino acids. CDR3 loop: CASSLGTGIAGELFF. DNA for the CDR3: TGCGCCAGCAGCTTAGGGACAGGGATAGCCGGGGAGCTGTTTTTT.